Listed here are 29 T cell receptor beta chains from one sample, sequenced in a study of shared clonotypes between healthy human individuals. CD45RO-negative, CCR7-positively selected cells formed the naive CD8 fraction, excluding terminally differentiated effector memory CD45RA+ cells. Profiling relied on immunoSEQ multiplex PCR, and the TCRdb table lists in-frame clones only, not all of them. Among about 1,900,000 clones listed, roughly 94% were seen once. The specimen sequenced was naive CD8+ T cells sorted from blood. Receptors were obtained from a man between 18 and 29 years old in good health.

This chain links TRBV14 with TRBJ1-5, with D possibly TRBD1 on 6 matching bases. This CDR3 is built from 15 residues. Germline CDR1 is SGHDN and CDR2 is FVKESK. Trimming pared 1 base from V and 4 bases from J, leaving 11 bases between. CDR3 residues: CASSQGTGLNQPQHF. The CDR3 DNA reads as TGTGCCAGCAGCCAAGGCACAGGGTTGAATCAGCCCCAGCATTTT.

The V gene is TRBV30, the J gene TRBJ1-4, with D hard to call. CDR3 length: 12 residues. Per germline, CDR1 GTSNPN and CDR2 SVGIG (reference sequence). The germline V and J ends were trimmed by 1 base and 13 bases, with 13 bases remaining between them. The CDR3 DNA reads TGTGCCTGGAGTGGGCTGGAGGTAATACTGTTTTTT. It translates to CAWSGLEVILFF.

In the case of this clone: This sample includes further DNA sequences coding for the same CDR3. This chain joins TRBV15 and TRBJ2-7; D call uncertain. Trimming took off 4 bases at V and 0 bases at J, with 10 bases between the two ends. Germline V CDR1 and CDR2: LNHNV, YYDKDF (reference sequence). This CDR3 has 14 amino acids. In DNA form, the CDR3 reads TGTGCCACCAGCACAGATAAAAGCTCCTACGAGCAGTACTTC. Protein product: CATSTDKSSYEQYF.

The chain employs TRBV7-8 and TRBJ1-1; no definite D call. CDR1 is SGHVS, CDR2 FQNEAQ, per germline. V dropped 3 bases and J dropped 7 bases, with 15 bases sitting between them. This CDR3 has 14 residues. The CDR3 sequence: CASSLYSSAIEAFF. The CDR3, as DNA: TGTGCCAGCAGCTTGTACAGTTCAGCGATTGAAGCTTTCTTT.

The V call is TRBV9, the J call TRBJ2-2; TRBD1 is a possible D gene (5 bases). The germline gives CDR1 SGDLS, CDR2 YYNGEE. Deletions cut 3 bases from V and 8 bases from J, with 20 bases between. The CDR3 consists of 16 residues. CDR3 region: CASSGPTAGFFGELFF. DNA of the CDR3: TGTGCCAGCAGCGGGCCGACGGCAGGGTTTTTTGGGGAGCTGTTTTTT. Based on the CDR3 plus reference TRBV9 and TRBJ2-2, the full variable domain is DSGVTQTPKHLITATGQRVTLRCSPRSGDLSVYWYQQSLDQGLQFLIQYYNGEERAKGNILERFSAQQFPDLHSELNLSSLELGDSALYFCASSGPTAGFFGELFFGEGSRLTVL.

The CDR3 DNA is TGTGCCAGCAGCTTAGGTGTATCATCAAGGGATTCACCCCTCCACTTT. Its translation is CASSLGVSSRDSPLHF. This sequence joins TRBV7-2 and TRBJ1-6, with D unclear. V lost 1 base and J 8 bases, leaving 15 bases between the germline ends. In germline, CDR1 is SGHTA, CDR2 FQGNSA. The CDR3 is made up of 16 amino acids.

V usage is TRBV10-1 and J usage is TRBJ2-7; D is tentatively TRBD1 or TRBD2 (5 bases each). The CDR3 is 13 residues long. Germline V gene data show CDR1 as WNHNN and CDR2 as SYGVQD (reference sequence). The V end lost 4 bases, the J end lost 5 bases, and 12 bases lay between the germline ends. The CDR3 DNA follows: TGCGCCAGCAGTGCTGGATTGGGGGACGAGCAGTACTTC. Translating gives CASSAGLGDEQYF.

The chain employs TRBV11-2 and TRBJ2-1; D is possibly TRBD1 (7 bases). V gave up 4 bases and J gave up 7 bases, with 20 bases separating them. Germline CDR1 SGHAT, CDR2 FQNNGV. The CDR3 totals 16 residues. The CDR3 bases are TGTGCCAGCAGCTCCTCAGGGGGGCGCCCCTGGAATGAGCAGTTCTTC. Protein sequence: CASSSSGGRPWNEQFF. The variable domain in full, with the rest retrieved from reference TRBV11-2 and TRBJ2-1, is EAGVAQSPRYKIIEKRQSVAFWCNPISGHATLYWYQQILGQGPKLLIQFQNNGVVDDSQLPKDRFSAERLKGVDSTLKIQPAKLEDSAVYLCASSSSGGRPWNEQFFGPGTRLTVL.

In regard to this clone: Other DNA sequences of this sample code for an identical CDR3. The chain is built from TRBV9 and TRBJ2-7, with 7 bases lining up with TRBD1. There are 14 residues in the CDR3. The germline CDR1 and CDR2 sequences are SGDLS and YYNGEE. The junction had 4 bases not matched to a gene; V was cut back by 3 bases and J by 1 base. CDR3 loop: CASSAGTVSYEQYF. The CDR3 nucleotides are TGTGCCAGCAGCGCCGGGACAGTATCCTACGAGCAGTACTTC.

The sample holds one count of this clone. The chain employs TRBV6-5 and TRBJ1-1; D is unresolved. Germline V gives CDR1 MNHEY, CDR2 SVGAGI. The ends were cut back, 2 bases at V and 9 bases at J, with 16 bases in the middle. This CDR3 spans 14 amino acids. The CDR3 here is CASSYDSAGSKAFF. The CDR3 nucleotides read TGTGCCAGCAGTTACGATTCGGCGGGGTCTAAAGCTTTCTTT.

V gene TRBV7-2 combines with J gene TRBJ1-1; D gene unclear. Germline V gene sequence: CDR1 SGHTA, CDR2 FQGNSA. V was trimmed by 1 base and J by 6 bases, leaving 15 bases between them. This CDR3 is built from 15 residues. This chain's CDR3 is CASSLVRFTSPEAFF. The CDR3 coding sequence is TGTGCCAGCAGCTTAGTTCGGTTTACTTCTCCTGAAGCTTTCTTT.

This clone has a single count. This sequence joins TRBV7-9 and TRBJ2-7; 12 bases are shared with TRBD2. The CDR3 runs to 15 residues. V trimming: 3 bases; J trimming: 5 bases; junction bases outside the gene matches: 5. The germline V gene has CDR1 SEHNR and CDR2 FQNEAQ (reference sequence). CDR3 protein: CASSFLAGGPNEQYF. The CDR3 DNA reads as TGTGCCAGCAGCTTTCTAGCGGGGGGGCCAAACGAGCAGTACTTC. Together with reference TRBV7-9 and TRBJ2-7, the CDR3 gives the full variable domain: DTGVSQNPRHKITKRGQNVTFRCDPISEHNRLYWYRQTLGQGPEFLTYFQNEAQLEKSRLLSDRFSAERPKGSFSTLEIQRTEQGDSAMYLCASSFLAGGPNEQYFGPGTRLTVT.

This chain connects TRBV27 to TRBJ2-7; D is unclear. Trimming stripped 6 bases from V and 2 bases from J, with 20 bases between. Germline V gives CDR1 MNHEY, CDR2 SMNVEV (reference sequence). The CDR3 has 16 residues. The CDR3 loop reads CASSPVQSLGPYEQYF. The CDR3 region has the DNA TGTGCCAGCAGCCCCGTTCAATCCCTAGGCCCCTACGAGCAGTACTTC.

This clone was counted once. This rearrangement joins TRBV7-9 to TRBJ1-1; 7 bases are shared with TRBD1. Germline CDR1 and CDR2: SEHNR and FQNEAQ (reference sequence). Trimming cost V 6 bases and J 6 bases; bases outside gene matches: 4. The CDR3 has 12 amino acids. The CDR3 sequence: CASSNRGAEAFF. CDR3 bases: TGTGCCAGCAGTAACAGGGGAGCTGAAGCTTTCTTT.

With respect to this clone: One end of the junction does not line up with germline, which may come from a read error. This chain connects TRBV29-1 to TRBJ2-7; 10 positions agree with TRBD1. The CDR3 is 14 residues long. Germline assignment: CDR1 SQVTM and CDR2 ANQGSEA. The CDR3 here is CSVEGTGVIHEQYF. The CDR3 nucleotides read TGCAGCGTCGAAGGGACAGGGGTTATACACGAGCAGTACTTC.

This chain links TRBV2 with TRBJ2-3, with D uncertain. Trimming removed 3 bases at V and 0 bases at J, with 4 bases between. The CDR3 contains 13 residues. CDR1 is SNHLY and CDR2 is FYNNEI in the germline V gene. The CDR3 DNA sequence: TGTGCCAGCAGTGACACTAGCACAGATACGCAGTATTTT. The encoded protein is CASSDTSTDTQYF. Full variable domain (remainder filled in from reference TRBV2 and TRBJ2-3): EPEVTQTPSHQVTQMGQEVILRCVPISNHLYFYWYRQILGQKVEFLVSFYNNEISEKSEIFDDQFSVERPDGSNFTLKIRSTKLEDSAMYFCASSDTSTDTQYFGPGTRLTVL.

This clone appeared once. The chain carries TRBV9 and TRBJ2-1, with D uncertain. V was shortened by 4 bases and J by 9 bases, with 14 bases between the two germline ends. The germline V gene has CDR1 SGDLS and CDR2 YYNGEE. The CDR3 is made up of 13 amino acids. The CDR3 reads CASSPGLGPEQFF. The DNA for the CDR3 is TGTGCCAGCAGCCCAGGCTTAGGGCCTGAGCAGTTCTTC.

This chain joins TRBV6-5 and TRBJ2-1, with 7 bases aligning to TRBD1. Per the germline V gene, CDR1 is MNHEY and CDR2 is SVGAGI. V dropped 6 bases and J dropped 0; count of bases not matched to a gene: 5. CDR3 size: 15 residues. The CDR3 reads CASSRRDSSYNEQFF. Here the CDR3 DNA reads TGTGCCAGCAGCCGCCGGGACAGCTCCTACAATGAGCAGTTCTTC.

V usage is TRBV4-3 and J usage is TRBJ1-5; D possibly corresponds to TRBD1 (6 bases). Germline CDR1 is LGHNA and CDR2 is YSLEER. This CDR3 is 15 amino acids long. The germline V and J ends were trimmed by 5 bases and 0 bases, with 11 bases remaining between them. CDR3 protein: CASSSYRASNQPQHF. CDR3 nucleotides: TGCGCCAGCAGCTCCTACAGGGCTAGCAATCAGCCCCAGCATTTT.

V is TRBV9 and J is TRBJ2-1; possibly TRBD2 for D (5 bases). CDR1 is SGDLS, CDR2 YYNGEE, per germline. This CDR3 region has 13 residues. V lost 5 bases to trimming and J lost 5 bases, with 11 bases between them. The CDR3 reads CASRGVGDNEQFF. The CDR3 DNA reads as TGTGCCAGCAGGGGAGTAGGTGACAATGAGCAGTTCTTC.

The chain employs TRBV4-3 and TRBJ2-7, with 8 bases lining up with TRBD2. This CDR3 spans 15 amino acids. CDR1 is LGHNA and CDR2 is YSLEER in the germline V gene. After removal of 4 bases from V and 5 bases from J, the junction contained 10 bases not matched to a gene. CDR3 protein: CASSLTQGLGDEQYF. In DNA, the CDR3 is TGCGCCAGCAGCCTCACACAGGGACTAGGAGACGAGCAGTACTTC.

The V and J genes are TRBV27 and TRBJ2-7, with D possibly TRBD2 on 6 matching bases. V was shortened by 8 bases and J by 2 bases, with 19 bases between the two germline ends. The CDR3 covers 15 residues. The V gene's germline CDR1 is MNHEY and CDR2 SMNVEV (reference sequence). CDR3 sequence reads: CASGTGGLITYEQYF. Written as DNA, the CDR3 is TGTGCCAGCGGGACTGGAGGGCTTATCACCTACGAGCAGTACTTC.

The chain is built from TRBV29-1 and TRBJ2-1, with D hard to call. The V gene lost 2 bases and the J gene lost 4 bases, with 3 bases spanning the gap. Germline CDR1 SQVTM, CDR2 ANQGSEA. The CDR3 extends over 11 amino acids. CDR3 DNA: TGCAGCGTTGAAAAGTACAATGAGCAGTTCTTC. This codes for CSVEKYNEQFF.

The chain couples TRBV11-2 to TRBJ2-5; 7 bases are a match to TRBD1. The junction had 2 bases not matched to a gene; V was cut back by 8 bases and J by 2 bases. The length of the CDR3 is 12 residues. CDR1 and CDR2 (germline): SGHAT, FQNNGV. CDR3 DNA: TGTGCCAGCCTGGGACAGCAAGAGACCCAGTACTTC. This encodes CASLGQQETQYF.

The chain recombines TRBV6-1 with TRBJ2-3; either TRBD1 or TRBD2 may fit D (7 bases each). V lost 7 bases, J lost 2 bases, and 16 bases lay in between. This CDR3 has 15 amino acids. From germline, CDR1 is MNHNS and CDR2 SASEGT. CDR3: CASNLRGTVTDTQYF. DNA for the CDR3: TGTGCCAGCAACCTGCGGGGGACAGTCACAGATACGCAGTATTTT.

The J gene is TRBJ2-1, the V gene TRBV27; D unresolved. V shed 0 bases and J shed 2 bases, with 11 bases lying between them. The CDR3 sequence is 16 residues long. Per the germline V gene, CDR1 is MNHEY and CDR2 is SMNVEV (reference sequence). The CDR3 region is CASSLSIVFPYNEQFF. DNA for the CDR3: TGTGCCAGCAGTTTATCTATAGTTTTCCCCTACAATGAGCAGTTCTTC.

For this clone: The sample contains more than one DNA sequence encoding this CDR3. The chain uses TRBV7-9 and TRBJ2-7; D is possibly TRBD1 (6 bases). Germline V gives CDR1 SEHNR, CDR2 FQNEAQ (reference sequence). This CDR3 spans 13 amino acids. V lost 5 bases to trimming and J lost 2 bases, with 10 bases between them. DNA of the CDR3: TGTGCCAGCAGCCCCAGGGACACCTACGAGCAGTACTTC. Translation gives CASSPRDTYEQYF.

The rearrangement links TRBV27 to TRBJ2-7; D gene uncertain. Germline V gene sequence: CDR1 MNHEY, CDR2 SMNVEV (reference sequence). This CDR3 has 13 residues. The V end was cut by 2 bases, the J end by 3 bases, with 8 bases between. The CDR3 sequence is CASSLGRHYEQYF. The CDR3 DNA reads TGTGCCAGCAGTTTAGGCAGGCACTACGAGCAGTACTTC.

The DNA for the CDR3 is TGTGCCAGCAGTGAGGACCACCGGGACTTTCTAGCCAAAAACATTCAGTACTTC. This translates into CASSEDHRDFLAKNIQYF. The chain carries TRBV2 and TRBJ2-4, with D tentatively TRBD2 (6 bases). Germline V gives CDR1 SNHLY, CDR2 FYNNEI. V dropped 3 bases and J dropped 0 bases, with 18 bases sitting between them. The CDR3 is 18 amino acids.